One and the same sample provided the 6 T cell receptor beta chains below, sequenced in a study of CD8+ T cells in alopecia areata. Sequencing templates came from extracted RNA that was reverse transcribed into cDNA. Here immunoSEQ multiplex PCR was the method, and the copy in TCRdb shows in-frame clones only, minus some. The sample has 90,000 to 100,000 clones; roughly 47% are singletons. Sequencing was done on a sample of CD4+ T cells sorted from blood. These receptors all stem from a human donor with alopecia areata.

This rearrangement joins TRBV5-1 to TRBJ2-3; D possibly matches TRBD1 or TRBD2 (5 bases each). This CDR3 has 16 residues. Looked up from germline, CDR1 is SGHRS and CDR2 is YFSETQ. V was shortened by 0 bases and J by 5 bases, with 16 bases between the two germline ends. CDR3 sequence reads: CASSLGHIRGEDTQYF. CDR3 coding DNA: TGCGCCAGCAGCTTGGGCCATATTAGGGGAGAAGATACGCAGTATTTT.

Here the CDR3 reads CASSLSGIRGYTF. The CDR3 nucleotides read TGTGCCAGCAGTTTATCGGGGATCCGTGGCTACACCTTC. The chain employs TRBV27 and TRBJ1-2; D unclear. CDR1 is MNHEY and CDR2 is SMNVEV in the germline V gene (reference sequence). Trimming removed 0 bases from V and 7 bases from J, with 9 bases in between. The CDR3 runs to 13 residues.

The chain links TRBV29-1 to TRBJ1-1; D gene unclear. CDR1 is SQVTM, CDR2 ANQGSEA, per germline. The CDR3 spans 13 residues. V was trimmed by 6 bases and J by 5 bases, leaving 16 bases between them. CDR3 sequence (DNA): TGCAGCGTCCTCGGGCCTGAGGATACTGAAGCTTTCTTT. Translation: CSVLGPEDTEAFF.

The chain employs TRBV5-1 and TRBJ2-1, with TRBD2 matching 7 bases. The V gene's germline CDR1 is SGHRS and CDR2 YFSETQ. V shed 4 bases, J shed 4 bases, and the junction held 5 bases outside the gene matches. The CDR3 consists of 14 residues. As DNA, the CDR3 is TGCGCCAGCAGCATCCAGCGGGGTTACAATGAGCAGTTCTTC. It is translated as CASSIQRGYNEQFF.

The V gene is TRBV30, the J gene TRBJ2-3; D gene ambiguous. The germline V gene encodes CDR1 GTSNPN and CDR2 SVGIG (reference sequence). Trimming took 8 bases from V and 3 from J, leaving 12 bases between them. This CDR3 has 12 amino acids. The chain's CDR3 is CAATSVTDTQYF. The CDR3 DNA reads TGTGCCGCAACGTCGGTTACAGATACGCAGTATTTT.

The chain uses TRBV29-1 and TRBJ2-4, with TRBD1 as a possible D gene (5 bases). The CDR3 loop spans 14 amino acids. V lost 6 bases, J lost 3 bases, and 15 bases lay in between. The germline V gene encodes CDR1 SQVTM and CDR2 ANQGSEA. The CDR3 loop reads CSVRARQNKNIQYF. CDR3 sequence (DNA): TGCAGCGTAAGAGCCCGACAGAACAAAAACATTCAGTACTTC.